Listed here are 9 T cell receptor beta chains from one sample, sequenced in a study of blood T cell repertoires in COVID-19. Profiled with immunoSEQ multiplex PCR; TCRdb holds only in-frame clones, not every one. In the table there are 65,000 to 95,000 clones, just over 90% of which are singletons. The sample comprised peripheral blood. These receptors were taken from a man aged 45-65 years with COVID-19, enrolled during active disease.

The rearrangement joins TRBV4-2 to TRBJ1-5; weak D call: TRBD1 (6 bases). This CDR3 has 16 residues. Germline CDR1 is LGHNA and CDR2 is YNFKEQ. With 2 bases removed from V and 0 bases from J, the gap between germline ends came to 11 bases. In DNA form, the CDR3 reads TGTGCCAGCAGCCAAACGGACAGTTATAGCAATCAGCCCCAGCATTTT. It translates to CASSQTDSYSNQPQHF.

The rearrangement uses TRBV28 and TRBJ2-5; D is perhaps TRBD1 (5 bases). From germline, CDR1 is MDHEN and CDR2 SYDVKM. Trimming left V 8 bases short and J 3 bases short, with 19 bases between. The CDR3 contains 15 residues. The CDR3: CASRPRTGKKETQYF. Here the CDR3 DNA reads TGTGCCAGCCGCCCCCGAACAGGCAAGAAAGAGACCCAGTACTTC.

The rearrangement joins TRBV19 to TRBJ1-5; a weak D match, TRBD1 (6 bases). Looked up from germline, CDR1 is LNHDA and CDR2 is SQIVND (reference sequence). This CDR3 spans 15 amino acids. V lost 3 bases and J 7 bases, leaving 16 bases between the germline ends. The CDR3 nucleotides read TGTGCCAGTAGTATGGGCAGGGGAGAATCACAGCCCCAGCATTTT. As protein: CASSMGRGESQPQHF.

J is TRBJ1-4 and V is TRBV6-5, with D perhaps TRBD1 (6 bases). The CDR3 covers 13 residues. Germline CDR1 reads MNHEY; CDR2 reads SVGAGI. V gave up 6 bases and J gave up 11 bases, with 16 bases separating them. The CDR3 region is CASRQPGGGKLFF. For the CDR3, the DNA is TGTGCCAGCAGACAACCTGGGGGGGGCAAACTGTTTTTT.

The CDR3 protein is CASSLGREGSYEQYV. CDR3 nucleotides: TGTGCCAGCAGTTTAGGTCGGGAGGGCTCCTACGAGCAGTACGTC. The rearrangement links TRBV28 to TRBJ2-7, with 8 nucleotides matching TRBD2. Germline trimming cut 2 bases from V and 0 bases from J; bases unmatched to any gene: 3. CDR3 length equals 15 residues. From germline, CDR1 is MDHEN and CDR2 SYDVKM.

This chain uses TRBV12-3 or TRBV12-4 with TRBJ2-4, with 9 bases matching TRBD1. V dropped 5 bases and J dropped 9; count of bases not matched to a gene: 5. This CDR3 is built from 13 residues. The CDR3 DNA reads TGTGCCAGCAGTCCCGGGACAGGGATCATTCAGTACTTC. This translates into CASSPGTGIIQYF.

The chain links TRBV24-1 to TRBJ2-3, with D maybe TRBD1 (6 bases). The CDR3 is 16 residues long. V was cut by 2 bases and J by 4 bases, with 15 bases left in between. Germline CDR1 reads KGHDR; CDR2 reads SFDVKD. The CDR3 loop is CATSDSRDNGADTQYF. CDR3 sequence (DNA): TGTGCCACCAGTGATTCCCGGGACAACGGAGCAGATACGCAGTATTTT.

The chain joins TRBV6-6 to TRBJ1-1; no clear D gene. This CDR3 spans 16 amino acids. V dropped 7 bases and J dropped 4 bases, with 22 bases sitting between them. CDR1 and CDR2 from the germline V gene are MNHNY and SVGAGI (reference sequence). The chain's CDR3 is CASTAGNGVLSTEAFF. DNA of the CDR3: TGTGCCAGCACGGCCGGGAACGGGGTTCTGAGCACTGAAGCTTTCTTT.

The V call is TRBV5-1, the J call TRBJ2-2, with D tentatively TRBD2 (6 bases). The germline CDR1 and CDR2 sequences are SGHRS and YFSETQ. Deletions cut 4 bases from V and 1 base from J, with 11 bases between. CDR3 length equals 15 residues. The CDR3: CASSPTGGNTGELFF. Here the CDR3 DNA reads TGCGCCAGCAGCCCTACCGGGGGGAACACCGGGGAGCTGTTTTTT.